What follows is one TCR beta chain and its context. This entry belongs to a study of blood T cell repertoires in COVID-19. About the study: The United States, Italy and Spain were the sources of the acute and convalescent COVID-19 samples. In each case, the material was cDNA or gDNA derived from T cells, B-cell-depleted T cells, or PBMCs.

Enrolment of Seattle patients took place during active infection, and they were followed longitudinally. Trimming stripped 3 bases from V and 4 bases from J, with 13 bases between. Looked up from germline, CDR1 is SGDLS and CDR2 is YYNGEE. CDR3 size: 14 residues. The protocol was immunoSEQ multiplex PCR, while the TCRdb copy is restricted to in-frame clones and leaves out a portion. The data hold some 260,000 clones, with 80% to 90% observed a single time. Sequencing input: peripheral blood. This TCR derives from a woman between 70 and 85 years old with COVID-19, enrolled during active disease. The chain is built from TRBV9 and TRBJ1-2, with a possible D match to TRBD1 (5 bases). CDR3 coding DNA: TGTGCCAGCAGCGAATCCCCCGGGGGCTATGGCTACACCTTC. This gives the protein CASSESPGGYGYTF.